These 15 T cell receptor beta chains were all obtained from the same sample, sequenced in a study of blood T cell repertoires in COVID-19. The assay was immunoSEQ multiplex PCR, and TCRdb's table has in-frame clones only and misses some. Here the sample spans about 260,000 clones, approximately 88% being singletons. Material: peripheral blood. The receptor source for this set is a human donor in a cohort sampled during active COVID-19.

This rearrangement joins TRBV18 to TRBJ1-3; 10 positions agree with TRBD1. This CDR3 has 16 residues. Germline V CDR1 and CDR2: KGHSH, LQKENI. Trimming at V came to 4 bases and at J to 4 bases, leaving 7 bases not matched to a gene. The CDR3 protein is CASSQLGTGEGNTIYF. The CDR3 nucleotides are TGTGCCAGCTCACAACTCGGGACAGGGGAAGGAAACACCATATATTTT.

This clone has only a few counts. The J gene is TRBJ1-2, the V gene TRBV7-2; TRBD1 might be the D (5 bases). Germline V lookup: CDR1 SGHTA, CDR2 FQGNSA. This CDR3 has 13 residues. V was clipped by 0 bases and J by 3 bases, with 5 bases between them. The chain's CDR3 is CASSLARDYGYTF. The CDR3, as DNA: TGTGCCAGCAGCTTAGCCAGGGACTATGGCTACACCTTC.

The V and J genes are TRBV2 and TRBJ1-5; TRBD1 aligns across 7 bases. V lost 3 bases and J lost 2; bases outside the gene matches: 7. The CDR3 covers 16 residues. The V gene's germline CDR1 is SNHLY and CDR2 FYNNEI. The CDR3 protein is CASSEYRGGGNQPQHF. CDR3 bases: TGTGCCAGCAGTGAGTACAGGGGCGGTGGCAATCAGCCCCAGCATTTT.

This chain connects TRBV30 to TRBJ2-7; D may be TRBD1 (6 bases). V lost 0 bases and J 4 bases, leaving 13 bases between the germline ends. The CDR3 is made up of 14 amino acids. Germline loops: CDR1 GTSNPN, CDR2 SVGIG (reference sequence). The CDR3 region has the DNA TGTGCCTGGAGTGTGGAAGGGGGTGGTTACGAGCAGTACTTC. This codes for CAWSVEGGGYEQYF. The variable domain in full, with the rest retrieved from reference TRBV30 and TRBJ2-7, is SQTIHQWPATLVQPVGSPLSLECTVEGTSNPNLYWYRQAAGRGLQLLFYSVGIGQISSEVPQNLSASRPQDRQFILSSKKLLLSDSGFYLCAWSVEGGGYEQYFGPGTRLTVT.

J is TRBJ1-1 and V is TRBV19, with D uncertain. V dropped 1 base and J dropped 4 bases, with 4 bases sitting between them. The CDR3 length is 12 residues. Germline V gene lookup returns CDR1 LNHDA and CDR2 SQIVND (reference sequence). The CDR3 sequence: CASSIAGTEAFF. The CDR3 nucleotides are TGTGCCAGTAGTATAGCCGGCACTGAAGCTTTCTTT.

For the CDR3, the DNA is TGTGCCAGCAGCCGCAGCGGGACTAGCGCAACGAACACCGGGGAGCTGTTTTTT. Translating it yields CASSRSGTSATNTGELFF. This sequence joins TRBV14 and TRBJ2-2; 10 nucleotides agree with TRBD2. The CDR3 loop spans 18 amino acids. From germline, CDR1 is SGHDN and CDR2 FVKESK. Trimming took 4 bases from V and 0 from J; bases not matched to a gene: 8.

V gene TRBV9 combines with J gene TRBJ1-2, with D hard to call. Trimming pared 0 bases from V and 0 bases from J, leaving 6 bases between. Germline loops: CDR1 SGDLS, CDR2 YYNGEE. The CDR3 is made up of 14 amino acids. The DNA of the CDR3 is TGTGCCAGCAGCGTAGTGTCGGCTAACTATGGCTACACCTTC. This codes for CASSVVSANYGYTF.

The V and J genes are TRBV30 and TRBJ1-2; 7 bases are a match to TRBD1. V lost 2 bases, J lost 5 bases, and 8 bases stayed unmatched. The CDR3 contains 14 residues. The germline gives CDR1 GTSNPN, CDR2 SVGIG (reference sequence). The DNA for the CDR3 is TGTGCCTGGAGTTGGTTCGGGACAGCTTATGGCTACACCTTC. Protein: CAWSWFGTAYGYTF.

This clone occurred once. The rearrangement uses TRBV3-1 (or the pseudogene TRBV3-2) and TRBJ2-1, with 7 positions matching TRBD1. There are 15 residues in the CDR3. Looked up from germline, CDR1 is LGHDT and CDR2 is YNNKEL (reference sequence). With V trimmed by 5 bases and J by 5 bases, 9 bases remained unmatched. The CDR3 coding sequence is TGTGCCAGCAGCAACGGACAGGCTCCCAACAATGAGCAGTTCTTC. Its protein product is CASSNGQAPNNEQFF.

The rearrangement links TRBV28 to TRBJ2-7, with 8 bases lining up with TRBD2. This CDR3 region has 13 residues. Unmatched junction bases numbered 5, after V lost 7 bases and J lost 3 bases. Germline V lookup: CDR1 MDHEN, CDR2 SYDVKM. CDR3 DNA sequence: TGTGCCAGCACCTGGGCGGGGGGCTACGAGCAGTACTTC. As protein: CASTWAGGYEQYF.

The rearrangement links TRBV2 to TRBJ1-2; the D gene is possibly TRBD1 (6 bases). The germline V gene encodes CDR1 SNHLY and CDR2 FYNNEI. This CDR3 region has 14 residues. V lost 5 bases to trimming and J lost 11 bases, with 21 bases between them. The CDR3 coding sequence is TGTGCCAGCAGTATACACCGGGACACGGTCGGGTACACCTTC. Residues: CASSIHRDTVGYTF.

The gene calls are TRBV9 and TRBJ2-7; 11 bases line up with TRBD1. Losses at the gene ends were 4 bases for V and 5 bases for J; bases not matched to a gene: 5. Germline loops: CDR1 SGDLS, CDR2 YYNGEE. The CDR3 totals 14 residues. As DNA, the CDR3 is TGTGCCAGCAGCCCCGGACAGGGGGCGAACGAGCAGTACTTC. Translation: CASSPGQGANEQYF.

V and J are TRBV21-1 and TRBJ2-4; the table assigns TRBD1, which was not confirmed against the DNA. TRBV21-1 is described as a pseudogene. CDR3 length: 18 amino acids. This CDR3 reads CARLRGGQGSVSKNIQYF. The CDR3, as DNA: TGTGCCAGGCTCAGGGGGGGACAGGGTAGTGTGTCCAAAAACATTCAGTACTTC.

The V call is TRBV28, the J call TRBJ2-1, with a possible D match to TRBD2 (7 bases). CDR1 is MDHEN and CDR2 is SYDVKM in the germline V gene. This CDR3 is 15 amino acids long. The V and J ends lost 3 bases and 7 bases respectively, with 16 bases between them. CDR3 amino acids: CASSLGGGGRNEQFF. CDR3 DNA: TGTGCCAGCAGTTTGGGAGGGGGTGGGCGGAATGAGCAGTTCTTC. The full variable domain, with the rest looked up from reference TRBV28 and TRBJ2-1, is DVKVTQSSRYLVKRTGEKVFLECVQDMDHENMFWYRQDPGLGLRLIYFSYDVKMKEKGDIPEGYSVSREKKERFSLILESASTNQTSMYLCASSLGGGGRNEQFFGPGTRLTVL.

The gene calls are TRBV28 and TRBJ1-6; possibly TRBD1 for D (5 bases). Germline V gene lookup returns CDR1 MDHEN and CDR2 SYDVKM. V lost 1 base and J 10 bases, leaving 14 bases between the germline ends. The CDR3 contains 15 residues. The CDR3 nucleotides are TGTGCCAGCAGTTTATCTACAGGCCTCAGGTCACCCCTCCACTTT. Protein: CASSLSTGLRSPLHF.